Following are 5 T cell receptor beta chains from one sample sequenced in a study of T cell responses to AZD1222 COVID-19 vaccine. Data came from immunoSEQ multiplex PCR; TCRdb stores just in-frame clones and leaves some out. The data hold 130,000 to 150,000 clones, with roughly nine tenths observed a single time. The sample was peripheral blood, taken on day 0 of AZD1222 vaccination. The receptors originated from an adult in good health.

The J gene is TRBJ2-1, the V gene TRBV20-1, with D perhaps TRBD1 (5 bases). Germline CDR1 reads DFQATT; CDR2 reads SNEGSKA (reference sequence). Deletions cut 3 bases from V and 7 bases from J, with 13 bases between. The CDR3 is 13 residues long. The DNA for the CDR3 is TGCAGTGCTAGTAGGCAGGGTAGGAATGAGCAGTTCTTC. This encodes CSASRQGRNEQFF.

This chain uses TRBV20-1 with TRBJ1-5, with D hard to call. CDR3 size: 11 residues. Trimming took off 1 base at V and 9 bases at J, with 7 bases between the two ends. Germline CDR1 reads DFQATT; CDR2 reads SNEGSKA (reference sequence). CDR3 sequence: CSARVRVPQHF. CDR3 nucleotide sequence: TGCAGTGCTAGAGTGCGGGTGCCCCAGCATTTT.

The chain couples TRBV5-1 to TRBJ2-7; D remains ambiguous. With 0 bases removed from V and 3 bases from J, the gap between germline ends came to 7 bases. The CDR3 is 13 amino acids. CDR1 is SGHRS, CDR2 YFSETQ, per germline. CDR3 protein: CASSLAQDYEQYF. The CDR3 DNA reads TGCGCCAGCAGCTTGGCCCAGGACTACGAGCAGTACTTC.

In nucleotides, the CDR3 is TGTGCCACCAGTGATGGAACTAGGGGTGGCTTCTACGAGCAGTACTTC. The encoded protein is CATSDGTRGGFYEQYF. The gene calls are TRBV24-1 and TRBJ2-7, with D possibly being TRBD1 or TRBD2 (5 bases each). CDR1 KGHDR and CDR2 SFDVKD come from the germline V gene. Trimming stripped 3 bases from V and 3 bases from J, with 17 bases between. This CDR3 has 16 residues.

The chain uses TRBV19 and TRBJ2-3, with 9 nucleotides matching TRBD2. Germline assignment: CDR1 LNHDA and CDR2 SQIVND (reference sequence). Trimming took 3 bases from V and 1 from J; bases not matched to a gene: 5. The length of the CDR3 is 16 residues. The chain's CDR3 is CASSIGIAGGTDTQYF. The CDR3 bases are TGTGCCAGTAGTATCGGAATAGCGGGGGGCACAGATACGCAGTATTTT.